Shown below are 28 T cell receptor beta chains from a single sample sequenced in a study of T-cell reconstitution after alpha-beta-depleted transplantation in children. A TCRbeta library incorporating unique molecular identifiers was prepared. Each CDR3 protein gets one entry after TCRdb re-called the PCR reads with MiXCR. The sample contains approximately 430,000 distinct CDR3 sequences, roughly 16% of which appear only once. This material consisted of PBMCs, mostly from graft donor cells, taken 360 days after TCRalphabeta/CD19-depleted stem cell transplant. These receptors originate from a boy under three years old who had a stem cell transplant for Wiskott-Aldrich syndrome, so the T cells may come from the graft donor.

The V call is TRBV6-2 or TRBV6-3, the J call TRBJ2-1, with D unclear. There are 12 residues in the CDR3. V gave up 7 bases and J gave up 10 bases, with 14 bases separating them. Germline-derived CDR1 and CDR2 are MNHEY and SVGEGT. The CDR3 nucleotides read TGTGCCAGCACCCTAAGAATCGGCGAGCAGTTCTTC. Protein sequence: CASTLRIGEQFF.

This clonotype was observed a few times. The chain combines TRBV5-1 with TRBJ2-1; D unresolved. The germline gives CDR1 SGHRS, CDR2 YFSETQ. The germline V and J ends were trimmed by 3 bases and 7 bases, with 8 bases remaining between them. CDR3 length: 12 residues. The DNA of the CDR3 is TGCGCCAGCAGCTCTCATGTAAATGAGCAGTTCTTC. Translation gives CASSSHVNEQFF.

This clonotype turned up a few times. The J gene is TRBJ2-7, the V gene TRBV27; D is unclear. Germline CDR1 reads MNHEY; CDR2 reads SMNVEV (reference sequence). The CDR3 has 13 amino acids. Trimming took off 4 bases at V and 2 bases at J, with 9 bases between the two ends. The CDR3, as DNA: TGTGCCAGCAGTTACGGACGTACCTACGAGCAGTACTTC. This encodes CASSYGRTYEQYF.

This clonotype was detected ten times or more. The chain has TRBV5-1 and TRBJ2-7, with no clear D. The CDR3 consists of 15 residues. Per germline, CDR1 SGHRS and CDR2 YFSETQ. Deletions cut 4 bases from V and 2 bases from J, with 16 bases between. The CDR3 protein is CASSLGRSITYEQYF. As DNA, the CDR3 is TGCGCCAGCAGCCTTGGACGGTCGATTACCTACGAGCAGTACTTC. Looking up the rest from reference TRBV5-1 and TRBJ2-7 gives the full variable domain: KAGVTQTPRYLIKTRGQQVTLSCSPISGHRSVSWYQQTPGQGLQFLFEYFSETQRNKGNFPGRFSGRQFSNSRSEMNVSTLELGDSALYLCASSLGRSITYEQYFGPGTRLTVT.

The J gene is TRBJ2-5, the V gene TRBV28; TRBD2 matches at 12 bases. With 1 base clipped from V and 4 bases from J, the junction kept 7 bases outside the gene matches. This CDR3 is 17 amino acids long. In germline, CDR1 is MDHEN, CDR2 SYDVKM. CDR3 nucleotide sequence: TGTGCCAGCAGTTTATTGGCTAGCGGGGGGGCACGAGAGACCCAGTACTTC. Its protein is CASSLLASGGARETQYF.

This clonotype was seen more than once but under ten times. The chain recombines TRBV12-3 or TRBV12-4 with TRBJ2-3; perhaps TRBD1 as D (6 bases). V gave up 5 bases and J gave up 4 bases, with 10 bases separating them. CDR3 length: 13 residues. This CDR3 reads CASSAHRADTQYF. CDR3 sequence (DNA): TGTGCCAGCAGTGCCCACAGGGCAGATACGCAGTATTTT.

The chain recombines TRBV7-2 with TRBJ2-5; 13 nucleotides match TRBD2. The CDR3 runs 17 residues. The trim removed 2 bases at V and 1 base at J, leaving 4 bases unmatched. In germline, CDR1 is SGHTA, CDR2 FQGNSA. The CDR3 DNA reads TGTGCCAGCAGCTTACAACTAGCGGGGGGGTCCCAAGAGACCCAGTACTTC. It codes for CASSLQLAGGSQETQYF.

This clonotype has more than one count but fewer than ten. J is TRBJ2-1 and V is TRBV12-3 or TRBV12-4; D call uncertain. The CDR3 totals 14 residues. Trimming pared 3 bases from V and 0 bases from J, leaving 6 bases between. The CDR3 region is CASSFTSSYNEQFF. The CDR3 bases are TGTGCCAGCAGTTTTACATCCTCCTACAATGAGCAGTTCTTC.

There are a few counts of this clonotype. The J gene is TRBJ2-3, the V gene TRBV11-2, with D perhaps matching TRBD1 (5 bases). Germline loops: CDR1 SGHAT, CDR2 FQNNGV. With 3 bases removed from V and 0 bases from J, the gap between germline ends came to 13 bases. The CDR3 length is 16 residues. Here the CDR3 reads CASSFVDSPSTDTQYF. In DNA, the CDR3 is TGTGCCAGCAGCTTCGTAGACAGCCCTAGCACAGATACGCAGTATTTT.

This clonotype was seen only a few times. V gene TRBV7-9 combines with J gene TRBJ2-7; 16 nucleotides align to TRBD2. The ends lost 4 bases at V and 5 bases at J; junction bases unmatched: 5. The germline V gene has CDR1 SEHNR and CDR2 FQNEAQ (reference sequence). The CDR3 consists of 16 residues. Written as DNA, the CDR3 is TGTGCCAGCAGCTCTATGGGACTAGCGGGAGGGAACGAGCAGTACTTC. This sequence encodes CASSSMGLAGGNEQYF.

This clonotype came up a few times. CDR3 sequence: CSAGTVYGYTF. CDR3 in DNA: TGCAGTGCTGGGACTGTGTATGGCTACACCTTC. The chain uses TRBV20-1 and TRBJ1-2; a weak D match, TRBD1 (5 bases). Per germline, CDR1 DFQATT and CDR2 SNEGSKA (reference sequence). The germline V and J ends were trimmed by 5 bases and 5 bases, with 9 bases remaining between them. The CDR3 runs to 11 residues.

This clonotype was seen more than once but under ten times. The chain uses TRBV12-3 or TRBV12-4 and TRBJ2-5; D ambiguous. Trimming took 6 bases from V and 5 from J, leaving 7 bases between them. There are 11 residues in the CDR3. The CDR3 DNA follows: TGTGCCAGCAGGAATAGGGAGACCCAGTACTTC. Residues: CASRNRETQYF.

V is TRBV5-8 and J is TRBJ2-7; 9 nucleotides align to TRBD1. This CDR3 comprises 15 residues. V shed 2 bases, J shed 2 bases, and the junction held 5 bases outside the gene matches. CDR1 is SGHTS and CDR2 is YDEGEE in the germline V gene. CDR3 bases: TGTGCCAGCAGCTTAAACAGGGGGCCACCCTACGAGCAGTACTTC. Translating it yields CASSLNRGPPYEQYF.

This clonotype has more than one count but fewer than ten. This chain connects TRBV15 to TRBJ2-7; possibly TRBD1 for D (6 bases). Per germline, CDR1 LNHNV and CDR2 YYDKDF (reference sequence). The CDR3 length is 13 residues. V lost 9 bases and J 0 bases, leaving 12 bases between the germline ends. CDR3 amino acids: CATGTGNSYEQYF. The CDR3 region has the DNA TGTGCCACAGGAACAGGGAACTCCTACGAGCAGTACTTC.

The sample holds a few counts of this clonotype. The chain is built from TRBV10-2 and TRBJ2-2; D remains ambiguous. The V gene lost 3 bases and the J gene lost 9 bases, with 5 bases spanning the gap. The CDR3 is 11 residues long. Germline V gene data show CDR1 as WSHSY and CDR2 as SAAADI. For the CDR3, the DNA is TGCGCCAGCAGTGAAGGCTGGGAGCTGTTTTTT. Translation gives CASSEGWELFF.

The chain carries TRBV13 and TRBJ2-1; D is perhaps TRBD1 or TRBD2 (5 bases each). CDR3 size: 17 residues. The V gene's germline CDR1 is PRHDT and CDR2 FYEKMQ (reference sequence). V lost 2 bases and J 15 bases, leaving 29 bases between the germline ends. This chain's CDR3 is CASSLKRRAGRNHEGFF. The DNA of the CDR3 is TGTGCCAGCAGCTTAAAACGGCGGGCAGGGCGAAATCATGAGGGGTTCTTC. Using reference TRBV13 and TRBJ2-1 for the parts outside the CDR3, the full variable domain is AAGVIQSPRHLIKEKRETATLKCYPIPRHDTVYWYQQGPGQDPQFLISFYEKMQSDKGSIPDRFSAQQFSDYHSELNMSSLELGDSALYFCASSLKRRAGRNHEGFFGPGTRLTVL.

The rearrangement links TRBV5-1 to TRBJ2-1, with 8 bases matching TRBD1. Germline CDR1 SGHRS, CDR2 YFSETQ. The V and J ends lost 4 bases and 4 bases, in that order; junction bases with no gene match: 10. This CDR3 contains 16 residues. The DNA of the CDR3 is TGCGCCAGCAGCCGGCCCGGGACAGGTACTTACAATGAGCAGTTCTTC. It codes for CASSRPGTGTYNEQFF.

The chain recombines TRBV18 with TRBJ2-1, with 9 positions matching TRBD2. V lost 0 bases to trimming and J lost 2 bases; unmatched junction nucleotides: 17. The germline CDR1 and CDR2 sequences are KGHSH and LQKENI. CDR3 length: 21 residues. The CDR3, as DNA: TGTGCCAGCTCACCACCCGATTTCCCCCCATGGCGGGAGGGCCCCTACAATGAGCAGTTCTTC. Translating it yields CASSPPDFPPWREGPYNEQFF.

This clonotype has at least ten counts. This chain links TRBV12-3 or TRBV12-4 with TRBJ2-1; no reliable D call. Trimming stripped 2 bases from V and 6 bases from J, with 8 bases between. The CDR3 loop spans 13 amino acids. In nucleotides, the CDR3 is TGTGCCAGCAGTTTATACACCCTCAATGAGCAGTTCTTC. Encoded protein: CASSLYTLNEQFF.

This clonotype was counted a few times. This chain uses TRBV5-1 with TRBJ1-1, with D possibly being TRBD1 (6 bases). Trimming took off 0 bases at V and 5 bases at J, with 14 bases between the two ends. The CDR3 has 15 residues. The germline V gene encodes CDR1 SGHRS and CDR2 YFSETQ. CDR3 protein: CASSLGAGGHTEAFF. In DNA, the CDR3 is TGCGCCAGCAGCTTGGGGGCGGGGGGGCATACTGAAGCTTTCTTT.

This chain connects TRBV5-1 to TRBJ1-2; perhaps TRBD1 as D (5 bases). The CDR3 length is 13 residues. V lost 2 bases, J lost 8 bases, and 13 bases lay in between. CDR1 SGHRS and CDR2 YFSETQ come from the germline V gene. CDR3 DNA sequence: TGCGCCAGCAGCTTATCAGGGTTGGCAGGCTACACCTTC. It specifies CASSLSGLAGYTF.

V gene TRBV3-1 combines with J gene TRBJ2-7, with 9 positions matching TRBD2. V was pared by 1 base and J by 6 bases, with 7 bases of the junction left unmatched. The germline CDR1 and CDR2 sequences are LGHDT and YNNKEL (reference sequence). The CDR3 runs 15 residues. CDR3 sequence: CASSQVWGLAGEQYF. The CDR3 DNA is TGTGCCAGCAGCCAAGTATGGGGACTAGCTGGCGAGCAGTACTTC.

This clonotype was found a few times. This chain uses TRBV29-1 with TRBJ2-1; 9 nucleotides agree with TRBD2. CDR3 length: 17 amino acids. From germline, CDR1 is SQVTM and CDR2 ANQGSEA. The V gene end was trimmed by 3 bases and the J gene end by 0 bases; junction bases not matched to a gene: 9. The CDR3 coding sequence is TGCAGCGTTGAGGGGCTACTAGCGGGCCCCTCCTACAATGAGCAGTTCTTC. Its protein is CSVEGLLAGPSYNEQFF.

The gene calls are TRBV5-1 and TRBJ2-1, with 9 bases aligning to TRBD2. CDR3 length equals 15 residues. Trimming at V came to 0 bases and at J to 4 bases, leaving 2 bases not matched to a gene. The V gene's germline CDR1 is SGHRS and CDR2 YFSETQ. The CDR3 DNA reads TGCGCCAGCAGCTTGGTTAGCGGGGGTTACAATGAGCAGTTCTTC. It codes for CASSLVSGGYNEQFF. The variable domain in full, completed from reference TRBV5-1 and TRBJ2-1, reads KAGVTQTPRYLIKTRGQQVTLSCSPISGHRSVSWYQQTPGQGLQFLFEYFSETQRNKGNFPGRFSGRQFSNSRSEMNVSTLELGDSALYLCASSLVSGGYNEQFFGPGTRLTVL.

In DNA form, the CDR3 reads TGCAGCGCAGTAGCGGTCACGAACTACGAGCAGTACTTC. Translated, it gives CSAVAVTNYEQYF. The chain uses TRBV29-1 and TRBJ2-7, with D possibly being TRBD2 (6 bases). Germline values: CDR1 SQVTM, CDR2 ANQGSEA. The CDR3 has 13 amino acids. V was shortened by 7 bases and J by 3 bases, with 16 bases between the two germline ends.

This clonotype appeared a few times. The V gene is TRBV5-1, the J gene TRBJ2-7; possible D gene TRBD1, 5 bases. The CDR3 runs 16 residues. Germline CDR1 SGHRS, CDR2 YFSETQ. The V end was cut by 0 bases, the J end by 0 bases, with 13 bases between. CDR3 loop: CASSLGYRSSSYEQYF. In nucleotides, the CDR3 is TGCGCCAGCAGCTTGGGGTACAGGTCGAGCTCCTACGAGCAGTACTTC.

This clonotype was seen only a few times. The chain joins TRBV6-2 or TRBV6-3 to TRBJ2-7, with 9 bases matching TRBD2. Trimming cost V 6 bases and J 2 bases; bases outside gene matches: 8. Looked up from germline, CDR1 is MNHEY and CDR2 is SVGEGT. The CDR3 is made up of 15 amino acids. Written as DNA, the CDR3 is TGTGCCAGCAGCCTTAGCGGGAGACCCCCCTACGAGCAGTACTTC. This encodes CASSLSGRPPYEQYF.

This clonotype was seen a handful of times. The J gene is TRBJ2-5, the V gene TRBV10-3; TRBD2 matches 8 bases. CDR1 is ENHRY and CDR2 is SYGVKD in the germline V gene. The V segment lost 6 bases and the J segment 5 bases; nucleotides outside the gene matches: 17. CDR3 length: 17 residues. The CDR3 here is CAISRGSGESQGETQYF. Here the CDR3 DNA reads TGTGCCATCAGCCGGGGTAGCGGGGAGAGCCAAGGGGAGACCCAGTACTTC.